The 22 T cell receptor beta chains reported below all come from one sample, sequenced in a study of blood T cell repertoires in COVID-19. Sequencing was performed with immunoSEQ multiplex PCR; in TCRdb, only in-frame clones are kept and a portion is missing. The sample gives some 100,000 clones, under 80% of which show up once; 2% to 3% is in the top ten. The sample taken for sequencing was peripheral blood. These receptors all come from a man in his fifties with acute or convalescent COVID-19.

The chain carries TRBV5-5 and TRBJ1-5; 7 bases are shared with TRBD1. V trimming: 0 bases; J trimming: 2 bases; junction bases outside the gene matches: 2. CDR1 is SGHKS and CDR2 is YYEKEE in the germline V gene (reference sequence). The CDR3 is 15 residues long. The CDR3 DNA reads TGTGCCAGCAGCTTGGACAGGGGAGGCAATCAGCCCCAGCATTTT. Translated, it gives CASSLDRGGNQPQHF.

In its sample, this clone was seen a few times. At the DNA level, this CDR3 is encoded by other sequences in the same sample as well. The chain has TRBV24-1 and TRBJ1-4, with D possibly matching TRBD1 (6 bases). Trimming cost V 10 bases and J 5 bases, with 16 bases left between them. Germline V gene lookup returns CDR1 KGHDR and CDR2 SFDVKD. The CDR3 is 14 residues long. CDR3 amino acids: CATSDGQPNEKLFF. The CDR3 coding sequence is TGTGCCACTTCGGATGGACAGCCCAATGAAAAACTGTTTTTT.

The chain links TRBV23-1 to TRBJ1-3; TRBD1 is a possible D gene (5 bases). TRBV23-1 is sorted into the ORF group, with uncertain function. CDR3 length: 13 amino acids. The CDR3, as DNA: TGCGTAACGGGGGGGAATAAGGGAAACACCATATATTTT. It is translated as CVTGGNKGNTIYF.

In its sample, this clone was seen a few times. The chain joins TRBV19 to TRBJ2-7; D perhaps matches TRBD1 (6 bases). Trimming stripped 1 base from V and 1 base from J, with 8 bases between. This CDR3 has 14 residues. Germline V gene sequence: CDR1 LNHDA, CDR2 SQIVND (reference sequence). The CDR3 protein is CASSIGTASYEQYF. The CDR3, as DNA: TGTGCCAGTAGTATAGGGACAGCTTCCTACGAGCAGTACTTC.

V is TRBV18 and J is TRBJ2-7, with 10 bases fitting TRBD1. V was pared by 3 bases and J by 2 bases, with 4 bases of the junction left unmatched. Germline V gene sequence: CDR1 KGHSH, CDR2 LQKENI. This CDR3 has 15 residues. CDR3 sequence reads: CASSPTGQGAYEQYF. CDR3 DNA sequence: TGTGCCAGCTCACCCACCGGACAGGGGGCCTACGAGCAGTACTTC.

In its sample, this clone was seen once. The chain links TRBV7-3 to TRBJ1-1; D is perhaps TRBD1 (6 bases). V lost 2 bases to trimming and J lost 5 bases, with 9 bases between them. The length of the CDR3 is 13 residues. In germline, CDR1 is SGHTA, CDR2 FQGTGA. Here the CDR3 reads CASSLGTTTEAFF. Written as DNA, the CDR3 is TGTGCCAGCAGCTTAGGGACAACGACTGAAGCTTTCTTT.

V is TRBV27 and J is TRBJ1-5; 8 bases match TRBD1. The CDR3 has 14 amino acids. Per the germline V gene, CDR1 is MNHEY and CDR2 is SMNVEV (reference sequence). Trimming cost V 5 bases and J 5 bases; bases outside gene matches: 5. The CDR3: CASSPETGDQPQHF. The DNA for the CDR3 is TGTGCCAGCAGTCCAGAGACAGGGGATCAGCCCCAGCATTTT.

The chain joins TRBV25-1 to TRBJ2-2; D perhaps matches TRBD2 (6 bases). CDR3 length: 14 amino acids. Germline CDR1 and CDR2: MGHDK and SYGVNS. V lost 8 bases, J lost 3 bases, and 13 bases lay in between. The CDR3 here is CASLEGGYTGELFF. The CDR3 DNA follows: TGTGCCAGCCTGGAGGGCGGATACACCGGGGAGCTGTTTTTT.

The J gene is TRBJ2-7, the V gene TRBV19; 8 nucleotides line up with TRBD2. Germline V gene lookup returns CDR1 LNHDA and CDR2 SQIVND (reference sequence). The CDR3 runs 16 residues. The ends lost 6 bases at V and 2 bases at J; junction bases unmatched: 12. CDR3 sequence reads: CASSPTIDGRAYEQYF. CDR3 nucleotide sequence: TGTGCCAGTAGCCCAACAATTGACGGGAGGGCCTACGAGCAGTACTTC.

The CDR3 sequence: CASSFSREGKQYF. The CDR3 nucleotides read TGTGCCAGCAGCTTTTCCAGGGAGGGTAAGCAGTACTTC. The J gene is TRBJ2-7, the V gene TRBV5-4; TRBD2 matches 7 bases. After removal of 2 bases from V and 8 bases from J, the junction contained 7 bases not matched to a gene. Germline assignment: CDR1 SGHNT and CDR2 YYREEE (reference sequence). This CDR3 is built from 13 residues.

The rearrangement links TRBV11-2 to TRBJ1-6, with 7 bases fitting TRBD1. The CDR3 runs 14 residues. Germline V CDR1 and CDR2: SGHAT, FQNNGV. Trimming took 6 bases from V and 3 from J; bases not matched to a gene: 2. CDR3 in DNA: TGTGCCAGCAGACGGGACAGCTATAATTCACCCCTCCACTTT. Translating gives CASRRDSYNSPLHF.

The V call is TRBV19, the J call TRBJ1-4; 8 bases align to TRBD1. The germline CDR1 and CDR2 sequences are LNHDA and SQIVND (reference sequence). The CDR3 covers 15 residues. Trimming at V came to 3 bases and at J to 8 bases, leaving 8 bases not matched to a gene. The CDR3 here is CASSMPRQGSEKLFF. For the CDR3, the DNA is TGTGCCAGTAGTATGCCCCGACAGGGGTCCGAAAAACTGTTTTTT.

This chain connects TRBV6-5 to TRBJ1-6; 9 bases are a match to TRBD1. Trimming cost V 6 bases and J 9 bases; bases outside gene matches: 6. The CDR3 has 14 residues. CDR1 and CDR2 from the germline V gene are MNHEY and SVGAGI. The CDR3: CASRPTGGISPLHF. In DNA, the CDR3 is TGTGCCAGCAGGCCGACAGGGGGAATTTCACCCCTCCACTTT.

CDR3 nucleotide sequence: TGTGCCAGCAGCCAAGTCGGACAGGGGGCTAACTATGGCTACACCTTC. Its translation: CASSQVGQGANYGYTF. The gene calls are TRBV4-2 and TRBJ1-2; 10 positions match TRBD1. Germline V gene data show CDR1 as LGHNA and CDR2 as YNFKEQ. This CDR3 has 16 amino acids. V dropped 1 base and J dropped 0; count of bases not matched to a gene: 2.

This clone occurred a few times. The sample contains more than one DNA sequence encoding this CDR3. This chain links TRBV19 with TRBJ1-5, with 10 nucleotides matching TRBD1. V lost 5 bases and J lost 2; bases outside the gene matches: 0. Per the germline V gene, CDR1 is LNHDA and CDR2 is SQIVND (reference sequence). The CDR3 has 14 residues. The CDR3 DNA follows: TGTGCCAGTAGTGGGACAGGGGGCAATCAGCCCCAGCATTTT. It codes for CASSGTGGNQPQHF.

The DNA for the CDR3 is TGTGCCAGCAGCTGGGGCCAGGGCAATCAGCCCCAGCATTTT. Amino acids: CASSWGQGNQPQHF. The rearrangement links TRBV5-6 to TRBJ1-5, with a tentative D call TRBD1 (5 bases). Germline V CDR1 and CDR2: SGHDT, YYEEEE. This CDR3 has 14 residues. The V and J ends lost 3 bases and 2 bases respectively, with 9 bases between them.

V and J are TRBV2 and TRBJ2-5, with 10 bases that match TRBD2. The germline V gene encodes CDR1 SNHLY and CDR2 FYNNEI. The CDR3 consists of 14 residues. J lost 0 bases, V lost 8 bases, and 3 bases had no gene match. The CDR3 reads CASVSGGYQETQYF. The CDR3 DNA reads TGTGCCAGCGTTAGCGGGGGGTACCAAGAGACCCAGTACTTC.

This clone was seen only a few times. This chain connects TRBV27 to TRBJ2-2; 9 bases fit TRBD2. CDR3 length: 18 residues. Trimming took 0 bases from V and 5 from J; bases not matched to a gene: 10. Germline V gene data show CDR1 as MNHEY and CDR2 as SMNVEV (reference sequence). The CDR3 here is CASSLSPLAGEGTGELFF. CDR3 sequence (DNA): TGTGCCAGCAGTTTATCCCCATTAGCGGGAGAAGGAACCGGGGAGCTGTTTTTT.

The J gene is TRBJ1-6, the V gene TRBV7-9; D is ambiguous. This CDR3 is built from 15 residues. The germline V gene has CDR1 SEHNR and CDR2 FQNEAQ (reference sequence). With 1 base removed from V and 10 bases from J, the gap between germline ends came to 14 bases. CDR3 DNA: TGTGCCAGCAGCTTAGGTCATGGCGGCCAGTCACCCCTCCACTTT. The encoded protein is CASSLGHGGQSPLHF.

This chain links TRBV7-3 with TRBJ2-2; 15 nucleotides align to TRBD2. The germline CDR1 and CDR2 sequences are SGHTA and FQGTGA. This CDR3 contains 16 residues. V dropped 8 bases and J dropped 2; count of bases not matched to a gene: 3. CDR3 in amino acids: CASAGLAGGNTGELFF. In DNA, the CDR3 is TGTGCCAGCGCGGGACTAGCGGGGGGAAACACCGGGGAGCTGTTTTTT.

The J gene is TRBJ2-3, the V gene TRBV29-1, with a weak D call TRBD2 (6 bases). Germline CDR1 SQVTM, CDR2 ANQGSEA. Between the trimmed V and J ends, which lost 7 bases and 1 base, there was a span of 15 bases. This CDR3 is built from 14 residues. The DNA for the CDR3 is TGCAGCGGGGAGGTACAAACCGGCACAGATACGCAGTATTTT. This gives the protein CSGEVQTGTDTQYF.

This rearrangement joins TRBV4-1 to TRBJ1-4; D uncertain. V gave up 0 bases and J gave up 0 bases, with 11 bases separating them. From germline, CDR1 is MGHRA and CDR2 YSYEKL. CDR3 length equals 17 residues. The CDR3 sequence: CASSQDKGSATNEKLFF. The DNA of the CDR3 is TGCGCCAGCAGCCAAGATAAAGGCAGCGCAACTAATGAAAAACTGTTTTTT.